This T cell receptor beta chain was found in a study of cytomegalovirus exposure and HLA in healthy donors. Regarding the study as a whole: It has been reported that TCR beta sequences accurately predicted the HLA-A and HLA-B alleles of most subjects. Some TCR beta chains (about 180 of them) were listed as cytomegalovirus-associated.

Despite likely unrecorded immune exposures, the donors were nominally healthy at the time of sampling. Trimming took 4 bases from V and 7 from J; bases not matched to a gene: 8. This CDR3 contains 16 residues. CDR1 is MDHEN, CDR2 SYDVKM, per germline. The PCR had 60 Vbeta and 13 Jbeta primers. Sequenced by immunoSEQ multiplex PCR; TCRdb stores in-frame clones only, minus some. Of roughly 220,000 clones in the sample, 82% were seen once. Notes on this clone: Its antigen remains unidentified.

The clonotype was recovered from a woman aged 40-49 years in good health and CMV-seronegative. J is TRBJ2-1 and V is TRBV28, with TRBD2 identical over 12 bases. The specimen sequenced was PBMCs. CDR3 amino acids: CASSSPTSGGLNEQFF. CDR3 bases: TGTGCCAGCAGTTCGCCCACTAGCGGGGGGCTTAATGAGCAGTTCTTC.